Reported below is one TCR beta chain. What antigen it recognizes has not been identified. The input lacks base qualities; no much larger clone sits a single base away. TCR CDR3 regions were amplified from genomic DNA by multiplex PCR using the deep immunoSEQ assay. Extracted genomic DNA from each cell subset was spread evenly across all wells of several immunoSEQ 96-well plates, with each plate serving as a replicate. For unsorted PBMC, roughly 0.3 ug genomic DNA, equal to 30,000 or so T cell genomes, was loaded into each replicate PCR. Genomic DNA from unsorted PBMC was sequenced over ten immunoSEQ deep assay plates. Purified libraries were quantified with a Qubit 3.0 fluorometer, sized on a Bioanalyzer 2100, and re-quantified with the KAPA Library Quantification kit. Every immunoSEQ 96-well plate was sequenced on a separate single-read 150-cycle Illumina NextSeq 550 flow cell. The paper's processing steps were these. Because the immunoSEQ output included only junctional sequences and no quality scores, the filtering could not be the same as the filtering used for full-length reads. Sequences were annotated with PyIR, a Python wrapper for IgBLAST v1.9, and V/J genes and CDR3 were assigned using IMGT germline references. Any read was removed if the V/J assignment was weak (E-value above 1e-6), the CDR3 was missing, or the read contained stop codons, out-of-frame junctions, or ambiguous translated residues. A V3J clonotype was defined by an identical inferred V gene, J gene, and CDR3 amino acid sequence. To compute the percentage overlap between repertoires, the number of shared unique clonotypes was divided by the size of the smaller repertoire. Repertoire richness was assessed with RTK rarefaction, the Chao1 estimator, and Recon v2.1 estimates of unobserved clonotypes. TCRdb carries this immuneACCESS record with in-frame sequences only. Its versions omit some clonotypes, under half of them owing to an unresolved V gene in the studies checked, with the rest unexplained. The V and J calls and clone size were taken over from that table, and D and trimming were inferred from the DNA. The sample table records roughly 490,000 clones; roughly 85% of these occur just once. The ten largest clones capture about 12% of the sample.

Healthy HIV-negative adults with no recently reported acute infections or vaccinations were included as donors. Every donor was a Caucasian adult living in Nashville, Tennessee, USA. For unsorted samples, tens of millions of PBMCs were counted and genomic DNA was extracted with the QIAamp DNA Blood Mini kit. Blood was obtained by leukapheresis, after which PBMCs were separated by Ficoll-Histopaque density gradient centrifugation and cryopreserved in liquid nitrogen vapor phase. The data are from a study of shared clonotypes between healthy human individuals (dated by TCRdb to between 2020 and 2021). With respect to the entire study: The cohort comprised two women and a few men aged 18 to 49 years. Leukapheresis yielded between about 0.94 and 8.9 billion PBMCs per donor. To estimate repertoire size and how much clonotypes are shared between individuals, the study performed deep sequencing of blood TCR repertoires from roughly five healthy adults. Libraries were prepared and TCR repertoires were sequenced by different laboratories using diverse techniques, in order to increase sequencing depth and limit assay-specific biases.

What the work shows at the level of the full study, not this receptor alone: Pairwise subsampling indicated that sequencing depth was expected to affect the degree of clonotype sharing among donors. Only blood was sampled, and tissue TCR repertoires likely differ from those in blood. Because the study included a small number of donors, the genetic and exposure-history diversity represented was limited.

The sample taken for sequencing was PBMCs. This TCR derives from a woman aged 40 to 50 in good health. Some clones in this sample may be carry-over from other donors' samples.

The CDR3 corresponds to CASSRQRGGRTEAFF. The DNA reads as follows: TGTGCCAGCAGCCGCCAAAGGGGCGGGAGGACTGAAGCTTTCTTT. Recombination connected TRBV5-5 to TRBJ1-1; tentative D gene TRBD1, with 5 bases matching. From a lookup of the germline V gene (reference sequence), CDR1 and CDR2 are SGHKS and YYEKEE. Trimming at the junction amounts to 4 bases on V and 5 bases on J, and the germline ends lie 18 bases apart. Inclusive of the bounding cysteine and phenylalanine, the CDR3 is 15 residues long. Only the CDR3 DNA stays, 45 bases, in frame from base 1.